One and the same sample provided the 14 T cell receptor beta chains below, sequenced in a study of blood T cell repertoires in COVID-19. Profiling relied on immunoSEQ multiplex PCR, and the TCRdb table lists in-frame clones only, not all of them. The data hold about 250,000 clones, with 86% observed a single time. Sequenced material: peripheral blood. The receptor set was obtained from an elderly woman with COVID-19, enrolled during active disease.

The chain combines TRBV7-9 with TRBJ2-3; 9 positions match TRBD1. The CDR3 has 14 residues. V was clipped by 4 bases and J by 4 bases; unmatched bases: 3. The germline V gene encodes CDR1 SEHNR and CDR2 FQNEAQ (reference sequence). This CDR3 reads CASSWGQGSDTQYF. Written as DNA, the CDR3 is TGTGCCAGCAGCTGGGGACAGGGATCAGATACGCAGTATTTT.

The chain has TRBV21-1 and TRBJ1-1. TRBV21-1 is a known pseudogene. The CDR3 spans 13 residues. DNA for the CDR3: TGTGCCAGTACCGGGGGGGATCCGACTGAAGCTTTCTTT. This gives the protein CASTGGDPTEAFF.

Remarks on this clone: A read error may account for a junction end that differs from germline. This chain links TRBV4-2 with TRBJ2-3; 9 nucleotides align to TRBD2. The CDR3 is 15 residues long. Germline CDR1 reads LGHNA; CDR2 reads YNFKEQ. Here the CDR3 reads CASSQALAGTDTQYF. CDR3 in DNA: TGTGCCAGCAGCCAAGCACTAGCGGGCACGGATACGCAGTATTTT.

This clone has just a few counts. This chain uses TRBV6-5 with TRBJ1-1; D remains unclear. Trimming left V 5 bases short and J 4 bases short, with 8 bases between. This CDR3 spans 12 amino acids. The germline V gene has CDR1 MNHEY and CDR2 SVGAGI. The CDR3 sequence: CASSREGTEAFF. The DNA of the CDR3 is TGTGCCAGCAGTAGGGAGGGCACTGAAGCTTTCTTT.

This rearrangement joins TRBV3-1 (or the pseudogene TRBV3-2) to TRBJ2-3; TRBD2 aligns across 11 bases. The V gene's germline CDR1 is LGHDT and CDR2 YNNKEL (reference sequence). Losses at the gene ends were 1 base for V and 3 bases for J; bases not matched to a gene: 9. The CDR3 is 18 residues long. Written as DNA, the CDR3 is TGTGCCAGCAGCCAAGCGGGTAGCGGGGGGGCCGGGACAGATACGCAGTATTTT. This gives the protein CASSQAGSGGAGTDTQYF.

V is TRBV29-1 and J is TRBJ2-7; TRBD2 matches at 10 bases. This CDR3 has 13 residues. CDR1 is SQVTM, CDR2 ANQGSEA, per germline. V shed 6 bases, J shed 4 bases, and the junction held 6 bases outside the gene matches. The CDR3 DNA reads TGCAGCGTCAGCGGGGGGGATATTTACGAGCAGTACGTC. Encoded protein: CSVSGGDIYEQYV.

The CDR3 bases are TGTGCCGTCTCTCGCCAGGGGGCGCGGACCGGGGAGCTGTTTTTT. The encoded protein is CAVSRQGARTGELFF. This chain connects TRBV6-5 to TRBJ2-2, with 8 bases that match TRBD1. CDR1 MNHEY and CDR2 SVGAGI come from the germline V gene. The CDR3 runs to 15 residues. J was trimmed by 5 bases and V by 11 bases; bases with no gene match: 13.

This rearrangement joins TRBV28 to TRBJ2-3, with 10 positions matching TRBD2. The CDR3 length is 16 residues. Looked up from germline, CDR1 is MDHEN and CDR2 is SYDVKM. The junction had 6 bases not matched to a gene; V was cut back by 3 bases and J by 3 bases. CDR3: CASSFSAGGRTDTQYF. The CDR3 region has the DNA TGTGCCAGCAGTTTTTCAGCGGGGGGGAGAACAGATACGCAGTATTTT.

The chain links TRBV28 to TRBJ1-1, with TRBD1 matching 9 bases. V shed 4 bases and J 1 base; nucleotides not matched to a gene: 13. The CDR3 consists of 18 residues. Per germline, CDR1 MDHEN and CDR2 SYDVKM. As DNA, the CDR3 is TGTGCCAGCAGTTGGGGACAGGGCATGTCTAATCAGAACACTGAAGCTTTCTTT. Translation gives CASSWGQGMSNQNTEAFF.

The chain carries TRBV7-2 and TRBJ1-1; weak D call: TRBD1 (6 bases). The germline gives CDR1 SGHTA, CDR2 FQGNSA. V was trimmed by 1 base and J by 7 bases, leaving 13 bases between them. The CDR3 runs to 14 residues. Here the CDR3 DNA reads TGTGCCAGCAGCTTAGGTGGGACAAGGGGTGAAGCTTTCTTT. This codes for CASSLGGTRGEAFF. The whole variable domain, filled in from reference TRBV7-2 and TRBJ1-1, reads GAGVSQSPSNKVTEKGKDVELRCDPISGHTALYWYRQSLGQGLEFLIYFQGNSAPDKSGLPSDRFSAERTGGSVSTLTIQRTQQEDSAVYLCASSLGGTRGEAFFGQGTRLTVV.

The CDR3 sequence is CASKGTGKEQFF. The CDR3 DNA reads TGTGCCAGCAAGGGGACAGGGAAAGAGCAGTTCTTC. The chain combines TRBV2 with TRBJ2-1; 9 bases fit TRBD1. From germline, CDR1 is SNHLY and CDR2 FYNNEI. The CDR3 sequence is 12 residues long. Germline trimming cut 7 bases from V and 10 bases from J; bases unmatched to any gene: 5.

The table lists this clone with a count of one. This chain uses TRBV12-3 or TRBV12-4 with TRBJ2-7; D ambiguous. The CDR3 runs 11 residues. Between the trimmed V and J ends, which lost 5 bases and 2 bases, there was a span of 4 bases. CDR3 DNA: TGTGCCAGCAGTACAGCCTACGAGCAGTACTTC. Protein: CASSTAYEQYF.

The V gene is TRBV6-6, the J gene TRBJ1-1; maybe TRBD1 (5 bases). From germline, CDR1 is MNHNY and CDR2 SVGAGI (reference sequence). The V and J ends lost 7 bases and 0 bases respectively, with 12 bases between them. This CDR3 has 14 residues. CDR3 protein: CASMRGSMNTEAFF. DNA for the CDR3: TGTGCCAGCATGCGGGGGAGCATGAACACTGAAGCTTTCTTT.

This clone is a singleton in its sample. The chain is built from TRBV5-4 and TRBJ2-7; 9 bases are a match to TRBD2. The CDR3 consists of 14 residues. V dropped 5 bases and J dropped 1; count of bases not matched to a gene: 4. In germline, CDR1 is SGHNT, CDR2 YYREEE (reference sequence). CDR3 amino acids: CASRAGGPSYEQYF. The DNA of the CDR3 is TGTGCCAGCAGGGCGGGGGGGCCGTCCTACGAGCAGTACTTC.